These 17 T cell receptor beta chains came from one sample sequenced in a study of blood T cells in healthy people across ages. Next came a second PCR, run for roughly 6 to 11 cycles, which used a sample-barcoded 5' primer along with a J-beta primer mix. MiXCR was run by TCRdb on the 5' RACE reads, yielding one entry per CDR3 protein. The profile shows about 640,000 distinct CDR3 sequences, 58% of them singletons. The sample consisted of blood. The receptors stem from a man aged 55 to 70 in good health.

A word on this clonotype: At one end, the junction sequence differs from germline, possibly due to a read error. The chain links TRBV2 to TRBJ2-3; D tentatively reads TRBD1 or TRBD2 (6 bases each). Germline CDR1 and CDR2: SNHLY and FYNNEI. The CDR3 contains 13 residues. CDR3 DNA sequence: TGTGCCAGCACGGTGGGGGGCTCCTACGAGCAGTATTTC. Translation gives CASTVGGSYEQYF.

This clonotype was observed a handful of times. J is TRBJ2-3 and V is TRBV7-2, with D tentatively TRBD1 or TRBD2 (5 bases each). V shed 1 base and J shed 1 base, with 9 bases lying between them. Per germline, CDR1 SGHTA and CDR2 FQGNSA. This CDR3 spans 15 amino acids. CDR3 nucleotide sequence: TGTGCCAGCAGCTTAGATCGGGGACGCACAGATACGCAGTATTTT. Protein product: CASSLDRGRTDTQYF.

The rearrangement uses TRBV11-2 and TRBJ2-5; tentative D call: TRBD1 (8 bases). V lost 7 bases to trimming and J lost 5 bases, with 17 bases between them. Germline CDR1 reads SGHAT; CDR2 reads FQNNGV. This CDR3 region has 14 residues. The DNA for the CDR3 is TGTGCCAGCACGCCCACAGGGGGGGTTGAGACCCAGTACTTC. It encodes CASTPTGGVETQYF.

The rearrangement joins TRBV4-2 to TRBJ2-7; 8 bases are a match to TRBD1. CDR3 size: 14 residues. V lost 1 base, J lost 6 bases, and 5 bases stayed unmatched. Germline V gene sequence: CDR1 LGHNA, CDR2 YNFKEQ. CDR3 region: CASSQAGGVGEQYF. CDR3 coding DNA: TGTGCCAGCAGCCAAGCAGGGGGCGTAGGCGAGCAGTACTTC.

The rearrangement links TRBV3-1 to TRBJ2-7; 13 bases align to TRBD2. CDR3 length: 16 amino acids. Germline V gene data show CDR1 as LGHDT and CDR2 as YNNKEL (reference sequence). The J segment lost 2 bases and the V segment lost 6 bases, leaving 7 bases of the junction unmatched. The CDR3 sequence is CASSRTSGGPAYEQYF. The CDR3 nucleotides are TGTGCCAGCAGTCGGACTAGCGGGGGCCCTGCCTACGAGCAGTACTTC.

The chain is built from TRBV28 and TRBJ2-1; 9 bases match TRBD2. CDR1 is MDHEN and CDR2 is SYDVKM in the germline V gene. The CDR3 is made up of 18 amino acids. Germline trimming cut 7 bases from V and 0 bases from J; bases unmatched to any gene: 13. CDR3 sequence (DNA): TGTGCCAGCAATAGCGGGAGATCTGGGTCTGGCTCCTACAATGAGCAGTTCTTC. It encodes CASNSGRSGSGSYNEQFF.

This chain connects TRBV24-1 to TRBJ2-1; a possible D gene is TRBD2 (6 bases). CDR1 and CDR2 (germline): KGHDR, SFDVKD. This CDR3 spans 13 amino acids. V lost 4 bases to trimming and J lost 6 bases, with 9 bases between them. The CDR3 loop is CATSDSGLNEQFF. The CDR3 DNA reads TGTGCCACCAGTGACTCGGGACTCAATGAGCAGTTCTTC.

J is TRBJ2-5 and V is TRBV18; D may be TRBD1 (6 bases). The germline V gene encodes CDR1 KGHSH and CDR2 LQKENI. The V end was cut by 2 bases, the J end by 1 base, with 14 bases between. CDR3 length: 16 amino acids. The CDR3, as DNA: TGTGCCAGCTCACCATTCTCTCCAGGGGCCCAAGAGACCCAGTACTTC. Translating it yields CASSPFSPGAQETQYF.

This sequence joins TRBV5-1 and TRBJ2-5; D may be TRBD2 (5 bases). The CDR3 totals 13 residues. V dropped 4 bases and J dropped 3 bases, with 10 bases sitting between them. CDR1 and CDR2 from the germline V gene are SGHRS and YFSETQ. This chain's CDR3 is CASSLMREETQYF. The CDR3 nucleotides are TGCGCCAGCAGCCTTATGAGGGAAGAGACCCAGTACTTC.

The rearrangement links TRBV6-1 to TRBJ2-3; 9 bases are a match to TRBD1. CDR1 and CDR2 (germline): MNHNS, SASEGT. This CDR3 is built from 15 residues. V gave up 7 bases and J gave up 4 bases; unmatched junction bases: 9. DNA for the CDR3: TGTGCCAGCAAGGCAGGACAGGGGAGGTCAGATACGCAGTATTTT. It yields the protein CASKAGQGRSDTQYF.

The CDR3 nucleotides read TGTGCCAGCAGTTACATAAATCCATCGAACACCGGGGAGCTGTTTTTT. Amino acid sequence: CASSYINPSNTGELFF. The chain combines TRBV6-2 or TRBV6-3 with TRBJ2-2; no clear D gene. This CDR3 has 16 residues. CDR1 and CDR2 (germline): MNHEY, SVGEGT. The ends were cut back, 2 bases at V and 0 bases at J, with 10 bases in the middle.

This clonotype has just a few counts. The genes are TRBV29-1 and TRBJ2-5; D gene uncertain. This CDR3 has 13 amino acids. Germline assignment: CDR1 SQVTM and CDR2 ANQGSEA. V was trimmed by 4 bases and J by 5 bases, leaving 14 bases between them. The CDR3 region has the DNA TGCAGCGTTGGAGGTGATTTAGGGGAGACCCAGTACTTC. As protein: CSVGGDLGETQYF.

V usage is TRBV5-6 and J usage is TRBJ2-5; D is possibly TRBD2 (7 bases). The CDR3 has 16 residues. V was trimmed by 0 bases and J by 4 bases, leaving 16 bases between them. The germline CDR1 and CDR2 sequences are SGHDT and YYEEEE. The CDR3 region is CASSLEGGALRETQYF. The CDR3 region has the DNA TGTGCCAGCAGCTTGGAGGGGGGGGCGTTGAGAGAGACCCAGTACTTC.

V usage is TRBV6-2 or TRBV6-3 and J usage is TRBJ2-5; 7 bases are shared with TRBD1. The J call is in doubt because the DNA end fits TRBJ2-7 better. Germline CDR1 MNHEY, CDR2 SVGEGT. The CDR3 runs 15 residues. The CDR3 nucleotides read TGTGCCAGCAGTGATCGAAGGGGGCTCGTCTACGAGCAGTACTTC. As protein: CASSDRRGLVYEQYF.

This clonotype showed up just a few times. V gene TRBV15 combines with J gene TRBJ2-5; D may correspond to TRBD1 or TRBD2 (5 bases each). The CDR3 runs 16 residues. Germline loops: CDR1 LNHNV, CDR2 YYDKDF (reference sequence). The V end was cut by 2 bases, the J end by 3 bases, with 16 bases between. CDR3 sequence (DNA): TGTGCCACCAGCAGAACTACCCCGGGACGTAAAGAGACCCAGTACTTC. Its protein product is CATSRTTPGRKETQYF.

The rearrangement joins TRBV28 to TRBJ2-7, with D perhaps matching TRBD1 (6 bases). V lost 6 bases and J 5 bases, leaving 14 bases between the germline ends. The CDR3 has 13 residues. Germline lookup yields CDR1 MDHEN and CDR2 SYDVKM. CDR3: CASSRQVSDEQYF. CDR3 DNA sequence: TGTGCCAGCAGCCGACAGGTTTCCGACGAGCAGTACTTC.

The chain employs TRBV29-1 and TRBJ1-4, with 10 bases aligning to TRBD1. CDR3 length equals 17 residues. Germline loops: CDR1 SQVTM, CDR2 ANQGSEA. Trimming removed 7 bases from V and 4 bases from J; junction bases left unmatched: 15. CDR3 in DNA: TGCAGCGCCGTACTGACAGGGGGCCTGAGGGGTAATGAAAAACTGTTTTTT. This encodes CSAVLTGGLRGNEKLFF.